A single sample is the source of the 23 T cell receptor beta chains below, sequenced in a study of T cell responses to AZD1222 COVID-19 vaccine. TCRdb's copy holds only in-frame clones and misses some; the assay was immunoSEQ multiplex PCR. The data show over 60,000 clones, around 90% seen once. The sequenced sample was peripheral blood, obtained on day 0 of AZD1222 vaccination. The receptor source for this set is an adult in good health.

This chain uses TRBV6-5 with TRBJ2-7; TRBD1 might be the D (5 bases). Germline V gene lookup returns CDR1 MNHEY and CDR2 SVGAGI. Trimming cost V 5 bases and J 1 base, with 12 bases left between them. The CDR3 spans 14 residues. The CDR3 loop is CASSLTRQSYEQYF. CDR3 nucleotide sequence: TGTGCCAGCAGTCTTACCAGACAGTCCTACGAGCAGTACTTC.

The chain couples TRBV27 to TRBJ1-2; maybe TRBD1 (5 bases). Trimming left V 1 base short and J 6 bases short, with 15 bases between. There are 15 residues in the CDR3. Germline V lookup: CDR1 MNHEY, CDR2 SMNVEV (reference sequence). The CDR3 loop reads CASSLLGRAGNGYTF. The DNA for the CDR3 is TGTGCCAGCAGTTTATTGGGTCGGGCAGGGAATGGCTACACCTTC.

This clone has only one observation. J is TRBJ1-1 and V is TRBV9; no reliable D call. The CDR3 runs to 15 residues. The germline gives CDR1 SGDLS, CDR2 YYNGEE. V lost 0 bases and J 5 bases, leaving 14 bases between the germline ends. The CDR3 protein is CASSVARRPGTEAFF. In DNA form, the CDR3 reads TGTGCCAGCAGCGTAGCACGGCGACCGGGGACTGAAGCTTTCTTT.

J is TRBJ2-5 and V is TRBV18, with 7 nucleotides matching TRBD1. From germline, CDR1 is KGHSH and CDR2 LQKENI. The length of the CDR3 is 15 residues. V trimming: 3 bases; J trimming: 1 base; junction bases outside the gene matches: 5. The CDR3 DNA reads TGTGCCAGCTCACCTCGAGGGACAGTCCAAGAGACCCAGTACTTC. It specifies CASSPRGTVQETQYF.

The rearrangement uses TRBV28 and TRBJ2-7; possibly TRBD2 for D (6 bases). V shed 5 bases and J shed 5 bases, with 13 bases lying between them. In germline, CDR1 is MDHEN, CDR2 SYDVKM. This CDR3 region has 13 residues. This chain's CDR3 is CASSVRDWDEQYF. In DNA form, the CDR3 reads TGTGCCAGCAGTGTCAGGGACTGGGACGAGCAGTACTTC.

This CDR3 reads CASKKEGFPGELFF. CDR3 DNA sequence: TGTGCCAGCAAAAAGGAGGGGTTCCCCGGGGAGCTGTTTTTT. V is TRBV6-5 and J is TRBJ2-2; weak D call: TRBD2 (6 bases). There are 14 residues in the CDR3. V dropped 7 bases and J dropped 6 bases, with 15 bases sitting between them. Germline V CDR1 and CDR2: MNHEY, SVGAGI.

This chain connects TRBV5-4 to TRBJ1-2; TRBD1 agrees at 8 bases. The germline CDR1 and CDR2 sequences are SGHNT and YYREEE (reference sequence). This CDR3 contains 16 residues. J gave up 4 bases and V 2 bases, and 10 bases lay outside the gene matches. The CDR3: CASSLDIGQGPYGYTF. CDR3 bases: TGTGCCAGCAGCTTAGACATCGGACAGGGACCCTATGGCTACACCTTC. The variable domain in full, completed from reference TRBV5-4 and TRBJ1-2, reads ETGVTQSPTHLIKTRGQQVTLRCSSQSGHNTVSWYQQALGQGPQFIFQYYREEENGRGNFPPRFSGLQFPNYSSELNVNALELDDSALYLCASSLDIGQGPYGYTFGSGTRLTVV.

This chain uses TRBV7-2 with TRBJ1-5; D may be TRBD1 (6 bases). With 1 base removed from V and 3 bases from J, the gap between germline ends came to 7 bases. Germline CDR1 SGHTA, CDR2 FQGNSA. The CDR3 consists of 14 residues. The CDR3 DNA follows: TGTGCCAGCAGCTTAGGGACAGTCAATCAGCCCCAGCATTTT. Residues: CASSLGTVNQPQHF.

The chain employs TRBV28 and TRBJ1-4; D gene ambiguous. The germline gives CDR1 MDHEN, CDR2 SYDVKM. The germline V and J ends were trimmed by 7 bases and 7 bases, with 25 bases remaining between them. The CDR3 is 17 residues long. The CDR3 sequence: CASTTLVGSGKSEKLFF. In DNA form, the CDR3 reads TGTGCCAGCACCACTCTTGTTGGGAGCGGGAAGAGTGAAAAACTGTTTTTT. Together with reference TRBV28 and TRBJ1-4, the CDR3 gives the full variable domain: DVKVTQSSRYLVKRTGEKVFLECVQDMDHENMFWYRQDPGLGLRLIYFSYDVKMKEKGDIPEGYSVSREKKERFSLILESASTNQTSMYLCASTTLVGSGKSEKLFFGSGTQLSVL.

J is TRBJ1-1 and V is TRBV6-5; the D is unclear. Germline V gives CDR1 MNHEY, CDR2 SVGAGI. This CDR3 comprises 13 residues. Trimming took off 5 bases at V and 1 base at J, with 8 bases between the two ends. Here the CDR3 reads CASSTDGNTEAFF. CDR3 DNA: TGTGCCAGCAGTACAGACGGGAACACTGAAGCTTTCTTT.

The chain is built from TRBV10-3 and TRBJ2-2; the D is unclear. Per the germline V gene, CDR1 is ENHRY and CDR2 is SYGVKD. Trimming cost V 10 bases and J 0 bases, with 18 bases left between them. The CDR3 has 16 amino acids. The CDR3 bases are TGTGCCACCAACCCCCTGGGGAACGCGAACACCGGGGAGCTGTTTTTT. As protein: CATNPLGNANTGELFF.

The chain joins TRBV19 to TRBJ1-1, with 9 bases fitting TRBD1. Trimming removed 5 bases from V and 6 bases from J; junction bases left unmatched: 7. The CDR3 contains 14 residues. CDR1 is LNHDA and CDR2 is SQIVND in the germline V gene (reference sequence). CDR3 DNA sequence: TGTGCCAGTAGTGACGGACAGGGGTTCGCTGAAGCTTTCTTT. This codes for CASSDGQGFAEAFF. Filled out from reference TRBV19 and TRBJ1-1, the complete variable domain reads DGGITQSPKYLFRKEGQNVTLSCEQNLNHDAMYWYRQDPGQGLRLIYYSQIVNDFQKGDIAEGYSVSREKKESFPLTVTSAQKNPTAFYLCASSDGQGFAEAFFGQGTRLTVV.

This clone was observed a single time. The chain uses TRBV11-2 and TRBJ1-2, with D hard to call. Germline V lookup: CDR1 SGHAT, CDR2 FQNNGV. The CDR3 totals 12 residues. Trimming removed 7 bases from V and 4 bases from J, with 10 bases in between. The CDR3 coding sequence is TGTGCCAGCATCGGCCTAGGCTATGGCTACACCTTC. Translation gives CASIGLGYGYTF.

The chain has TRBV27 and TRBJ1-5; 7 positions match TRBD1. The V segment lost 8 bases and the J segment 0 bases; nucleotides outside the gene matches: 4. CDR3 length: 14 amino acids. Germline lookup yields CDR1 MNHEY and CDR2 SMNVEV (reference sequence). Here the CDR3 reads CASRPGGSNQPQHF. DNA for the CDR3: TGTGCCAGCCGCCCAGGGGGTAGCAATCAGCCCCAGCATTTT.

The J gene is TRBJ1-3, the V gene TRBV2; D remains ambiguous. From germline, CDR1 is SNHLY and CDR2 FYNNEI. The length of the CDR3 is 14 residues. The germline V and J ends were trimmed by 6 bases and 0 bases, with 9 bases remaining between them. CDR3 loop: CASSAQSSGNTIYF. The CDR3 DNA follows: TGTGCCAGCAGCGCCCAGAGCTCTGGAAACACCATATATTTT.

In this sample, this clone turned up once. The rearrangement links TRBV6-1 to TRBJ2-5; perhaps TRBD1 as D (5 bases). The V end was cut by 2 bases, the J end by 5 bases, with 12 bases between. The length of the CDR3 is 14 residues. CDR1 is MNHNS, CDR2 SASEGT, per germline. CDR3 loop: CASSELGVSETQYF. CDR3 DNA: TGTGCCAGCAGTGAATTAGGGGTTTCGGAGACCCAGTACTTC.

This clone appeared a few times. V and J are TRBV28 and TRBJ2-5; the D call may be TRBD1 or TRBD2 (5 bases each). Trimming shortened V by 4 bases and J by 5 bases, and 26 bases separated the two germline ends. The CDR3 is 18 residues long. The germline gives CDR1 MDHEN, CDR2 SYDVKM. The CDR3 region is CASSSFRGQLAGYETQYF. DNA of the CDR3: TGTGCCAGCAGTTCCTTTCGGGGCCAACTCGCCGGATATGAGACCCAGTACTTC.

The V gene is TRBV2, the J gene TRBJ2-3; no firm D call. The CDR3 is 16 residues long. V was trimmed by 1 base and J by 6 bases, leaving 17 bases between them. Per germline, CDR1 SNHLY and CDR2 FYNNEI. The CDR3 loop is CASSEGLNPRRDTQYF. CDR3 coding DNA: TGTGCCAGCAGTGAAGGATTAAACCCGAGGCGGGATACGCAGTATTTT. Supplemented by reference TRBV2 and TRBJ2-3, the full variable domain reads EPEVTQTPSHQVTQMGQEVILRCVPISNHLYFYWYRQILGQKVEFLVSFYNNEISEKSEIFDDQFSVERPDGSNFTLKIRSTKLEDSAMYFCASSEGLNPRRDTQYFGPGTRLTVL.

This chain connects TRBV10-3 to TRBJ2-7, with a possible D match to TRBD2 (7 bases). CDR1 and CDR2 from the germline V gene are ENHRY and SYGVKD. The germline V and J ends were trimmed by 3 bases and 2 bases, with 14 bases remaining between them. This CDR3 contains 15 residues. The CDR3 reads CAISEGGGPAYEQYF. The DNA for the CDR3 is TGTGCCATCAGTGAAGGCGGGGGCCCAGCCTACGAGCAGTACTTC.

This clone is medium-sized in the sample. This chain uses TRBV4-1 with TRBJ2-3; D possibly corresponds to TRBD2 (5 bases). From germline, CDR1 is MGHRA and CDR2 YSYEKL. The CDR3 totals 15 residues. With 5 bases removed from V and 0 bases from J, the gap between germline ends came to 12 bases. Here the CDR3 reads CASSAGLPSTDTQYF. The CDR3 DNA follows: TGCGCCAGCAGCGCTGGACTCCCCAGCACAGATACGCAGTATTTT.

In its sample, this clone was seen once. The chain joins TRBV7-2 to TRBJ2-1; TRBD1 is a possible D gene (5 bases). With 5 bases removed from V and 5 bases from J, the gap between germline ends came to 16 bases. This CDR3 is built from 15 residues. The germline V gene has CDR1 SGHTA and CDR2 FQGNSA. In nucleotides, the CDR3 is TGTGCCAGCAGCCAGATGGCAGGGTCCCACAATGAGCAGTTCTTC. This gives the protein CASSQMAGSHNEQFF. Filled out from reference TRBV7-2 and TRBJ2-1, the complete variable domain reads GAGVSQSPSNKVTEKGKDVELRCDPISGHTALYWYRQSLGQGLEFLIYFQGNSAPDKSGLPSDRFSAERTGGSVSTLTIQRTQQEDSAVYLCASSQMAGSHNEQFFGPGTRLTVL.

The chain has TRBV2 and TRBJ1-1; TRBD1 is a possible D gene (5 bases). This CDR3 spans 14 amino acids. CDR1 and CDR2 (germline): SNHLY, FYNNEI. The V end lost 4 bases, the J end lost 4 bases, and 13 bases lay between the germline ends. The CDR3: CASSVMEGTTEAFF. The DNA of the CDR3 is TGTGCCAGCAGTGTTATGGAGGGGACCACTGAAGCTTTCTTT.

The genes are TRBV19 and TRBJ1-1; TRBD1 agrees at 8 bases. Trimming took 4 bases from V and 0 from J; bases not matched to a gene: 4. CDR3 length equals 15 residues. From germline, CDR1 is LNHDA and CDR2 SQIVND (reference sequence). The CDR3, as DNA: TGTGCCAGTAGTACGCGGACAGGGTTGAACACTGAAGCTTTCTTT. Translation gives CASSTRTGLNTEAFF.